The present T cell receptor (beta chain) was sequenced within a study of PD-L1 blockade in urothelial cancer. Study in general: About 90% of the roughly 29 patients were males with bladder-origin urothelial cancer. Median T cell yield per blood sample was about 150,000 cells. Analyses were performed on blood at 3 weeks after treatment start (the second dose) and at 6 weeks.

The germline gives CDR1 LNHDA, CDR2 SQIVND (reference sequence). The CDR3 totals 15 residues. V lost 3 bases, J lost 3 bases, and 12 bases lay in between. Time point indicated: peripheral blood 6 weeks after treatment start. The protocol was immunoSEQ multiplex PCR, while the TCRdb copy is restricted to in-frame clones and leaves out a portion. Of 60,000 to 80,000 clones listed, around nine tenths are singletons. V is TRBV19 and J is TRBJ1-3, with TRBD1 as a possible D gene (6 bases). This TCR came from a man aged 60 to 69 with urothelial cancer. This sample comprised PBMCs, obtained around atezolizumab (anti-PD-L1) treatment. The CDR3 coding sequence is TGTGCCAGTAGTATGTACAGGGTAGATGGAAACACCATATATTTT. This codes for CASSMYRVDGNTIYF. The entire variable domain, with the rest obtained from reference TRBV19 and TRBJ1-3, is as follows: DGGITQSPKYLFRKEGQNVTLSCEQNLNHDAMYWYRQDPGQGLRLIYYSQIVNDFQKGDIAEGYSVSREKKESFPLTVTSAQKNPTAFYLCASSMYRVDGNTIYFGEGSWLTVV.